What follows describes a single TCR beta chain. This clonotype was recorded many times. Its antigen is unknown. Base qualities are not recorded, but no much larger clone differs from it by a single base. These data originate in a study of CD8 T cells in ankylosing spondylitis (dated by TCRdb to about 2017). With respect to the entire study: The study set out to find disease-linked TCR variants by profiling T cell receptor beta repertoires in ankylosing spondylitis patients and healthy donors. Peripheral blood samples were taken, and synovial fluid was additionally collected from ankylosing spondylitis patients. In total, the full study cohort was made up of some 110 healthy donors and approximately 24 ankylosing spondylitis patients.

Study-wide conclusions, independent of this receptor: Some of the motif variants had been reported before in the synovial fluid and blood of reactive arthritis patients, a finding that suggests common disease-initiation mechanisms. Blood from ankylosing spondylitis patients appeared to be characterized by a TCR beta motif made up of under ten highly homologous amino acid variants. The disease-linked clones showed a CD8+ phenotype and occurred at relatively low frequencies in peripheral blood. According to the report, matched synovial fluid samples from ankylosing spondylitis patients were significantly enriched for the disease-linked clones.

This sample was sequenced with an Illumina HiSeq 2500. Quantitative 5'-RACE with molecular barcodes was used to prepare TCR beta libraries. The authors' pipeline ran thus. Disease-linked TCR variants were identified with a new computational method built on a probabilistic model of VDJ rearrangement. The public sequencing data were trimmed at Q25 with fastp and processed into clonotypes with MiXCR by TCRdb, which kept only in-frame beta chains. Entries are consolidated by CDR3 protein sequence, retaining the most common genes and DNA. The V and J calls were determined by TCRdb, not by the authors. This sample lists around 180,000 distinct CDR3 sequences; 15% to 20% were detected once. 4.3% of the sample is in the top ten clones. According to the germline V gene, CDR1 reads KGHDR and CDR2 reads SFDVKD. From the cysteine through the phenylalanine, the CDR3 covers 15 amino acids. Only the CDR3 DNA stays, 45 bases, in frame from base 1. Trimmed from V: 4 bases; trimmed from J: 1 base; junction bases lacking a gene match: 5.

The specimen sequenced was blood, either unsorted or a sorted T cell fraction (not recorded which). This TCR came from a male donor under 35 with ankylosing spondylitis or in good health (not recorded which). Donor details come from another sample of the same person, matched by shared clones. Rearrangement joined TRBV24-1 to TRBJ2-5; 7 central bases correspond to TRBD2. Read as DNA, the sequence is TGTGCCACCAGTGAAGCGGGGACCGTCCAAGAGACCCAGTACTTC. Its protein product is CATSEAGTVQETQYF.